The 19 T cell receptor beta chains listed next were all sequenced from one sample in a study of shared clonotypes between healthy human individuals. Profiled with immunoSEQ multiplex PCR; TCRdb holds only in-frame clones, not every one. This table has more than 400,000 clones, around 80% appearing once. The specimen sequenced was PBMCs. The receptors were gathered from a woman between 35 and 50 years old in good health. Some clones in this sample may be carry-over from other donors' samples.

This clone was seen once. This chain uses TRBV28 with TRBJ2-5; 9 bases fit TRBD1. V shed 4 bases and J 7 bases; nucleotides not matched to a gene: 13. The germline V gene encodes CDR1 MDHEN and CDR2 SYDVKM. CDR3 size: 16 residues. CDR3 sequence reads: CASSSYGDRVGLTQYF. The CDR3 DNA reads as TGTGCCAGCAGTTCTTACGGGGACAGGGTTGGGTTGACCCAGTACTTC.

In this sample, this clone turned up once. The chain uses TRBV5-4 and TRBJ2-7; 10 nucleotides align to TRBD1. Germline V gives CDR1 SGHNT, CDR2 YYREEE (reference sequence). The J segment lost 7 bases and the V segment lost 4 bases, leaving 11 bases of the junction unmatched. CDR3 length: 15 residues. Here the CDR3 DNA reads TGTGCCAGCAGCGTACCGGGACAGGGGAGGGGGGAGCAGTACTTC. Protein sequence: CASSVPGQGRGEQYF.

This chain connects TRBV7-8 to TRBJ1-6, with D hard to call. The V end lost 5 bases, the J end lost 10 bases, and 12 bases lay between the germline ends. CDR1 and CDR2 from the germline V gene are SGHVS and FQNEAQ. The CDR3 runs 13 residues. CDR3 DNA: TGTGCCAGCAGCATGACGACTGGGTCACCCCTCCACTTT. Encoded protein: CASSMTTGSPLHF. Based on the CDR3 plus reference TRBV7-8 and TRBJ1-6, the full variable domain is GAGVSQSPRYKVAKRGQDVALRCDPISGHVSLFWYQQALGQGPEFLTYFQNEAQLDKSGLPSDRFFAERPEGSVSTLKIQRTQQEDSAVYLCASSMTTGSPLHFGNGTRLTVT.

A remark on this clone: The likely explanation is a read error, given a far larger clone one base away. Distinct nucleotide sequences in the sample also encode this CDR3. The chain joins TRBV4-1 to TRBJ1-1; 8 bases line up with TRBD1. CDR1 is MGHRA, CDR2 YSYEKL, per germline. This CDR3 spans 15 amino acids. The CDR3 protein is CASSQEVTGDTEAFF. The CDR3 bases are TGCGCCAGCAGCCAAGAGGTGACAGGGGACACCGAAGCTTTCTTT.

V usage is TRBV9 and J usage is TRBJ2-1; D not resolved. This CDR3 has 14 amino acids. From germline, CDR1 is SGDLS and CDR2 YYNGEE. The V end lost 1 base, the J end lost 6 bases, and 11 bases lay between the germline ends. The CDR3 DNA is TGTGCCAGCAGCGTAAGTCAAGTGGCCAATGAGCAGTTCTTC. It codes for CASSVSQVANEQFF.

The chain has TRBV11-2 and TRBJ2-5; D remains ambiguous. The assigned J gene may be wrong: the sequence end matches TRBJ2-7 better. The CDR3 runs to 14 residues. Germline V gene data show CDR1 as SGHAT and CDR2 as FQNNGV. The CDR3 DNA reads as TGTGCCAGCAGCTTAGACCCCCAGGTCCACGAGCAGTACTTC. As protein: CASSLDPQVHEQYF.

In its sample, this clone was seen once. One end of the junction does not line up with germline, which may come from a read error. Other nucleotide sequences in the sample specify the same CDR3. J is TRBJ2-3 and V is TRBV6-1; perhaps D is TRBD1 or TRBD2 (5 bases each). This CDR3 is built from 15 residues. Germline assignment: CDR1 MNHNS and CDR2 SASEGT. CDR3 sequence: CASKGPRPSTDTQYF. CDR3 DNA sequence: TGTGCTAGCAAGGGACCTCGCCCCAGCACAGATACGCAGTACTTT.

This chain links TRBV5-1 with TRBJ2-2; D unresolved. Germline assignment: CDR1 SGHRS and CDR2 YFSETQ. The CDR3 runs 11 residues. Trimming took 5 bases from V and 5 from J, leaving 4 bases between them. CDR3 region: CASRMTGELFF. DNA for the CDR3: TGCGCCAGCAGGATGACCGGGGAGCTGTTTTTT.

The CDR3 loop reads CASSFVRAGEKLFF. The DNA of the CDR3 is TGTGCCAGCAGTTTCGTGAGGGCCGGGGAAAAACTGTTTTTT. The rearrangement uses TRBV6-5 and TRBJ1-4; D gene uncertain. The CDR3 covers 14 residues. The germline CDR1 and CDR2 sequences are MNHEY and SVGAGI. V was clipped by 4 bases and J by 8 bases, with 14 bases between them.

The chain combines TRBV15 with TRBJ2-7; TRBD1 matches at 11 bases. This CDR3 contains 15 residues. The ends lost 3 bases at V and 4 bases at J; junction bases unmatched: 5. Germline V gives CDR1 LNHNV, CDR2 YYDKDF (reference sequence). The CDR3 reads CATSRDRGRFYEQYF. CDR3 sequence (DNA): TGTGCCACCAGCAGGGACAGGGGGCGTTTTTACGAGCAGTACTTC.

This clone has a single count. This chain's CDR3 is CASSTLLAGGRVNEQFF. In DNA, the CDR3 is TGTGCCAGCAGCACCCTCCTAGCGGGAGGGAGGGTGAATGAGCAGTTCTTC. The chain couples TRBV7-3 to TRBJ2-1, with 12 bases aligning to TRBD2. Germline-derived CDR1 and CDR2 are SGHTA and FQGTGA. Trimming removed 5 bases from V and 7 bases from J; junction bases left unmatched: 12. CDR3 length equals 17 residues.

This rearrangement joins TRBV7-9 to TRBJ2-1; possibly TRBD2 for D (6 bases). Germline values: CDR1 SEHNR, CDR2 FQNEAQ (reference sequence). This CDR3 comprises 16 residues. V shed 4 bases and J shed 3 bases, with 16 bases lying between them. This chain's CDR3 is CASSSYKTGSYNEQFF. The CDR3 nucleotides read TGTGCCAGCAGCTCCTATAAAACCGGGAGCTACAATGAGCAGTTCTTC.

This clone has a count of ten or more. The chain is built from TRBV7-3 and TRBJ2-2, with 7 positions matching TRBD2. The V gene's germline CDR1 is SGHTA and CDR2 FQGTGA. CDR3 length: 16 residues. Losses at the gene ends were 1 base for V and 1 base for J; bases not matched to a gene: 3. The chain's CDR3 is CASSLRGGRNTGELFF. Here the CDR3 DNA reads TGTGCCAGCAGCTTAAGGGGCGGGAGGAACACCGGGGAGCTGTTTTTT.

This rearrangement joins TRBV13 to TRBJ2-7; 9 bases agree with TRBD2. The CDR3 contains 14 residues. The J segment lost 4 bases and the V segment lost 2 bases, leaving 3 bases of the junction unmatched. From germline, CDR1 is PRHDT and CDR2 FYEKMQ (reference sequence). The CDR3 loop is CASSLRLAVYEQYF. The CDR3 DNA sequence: TGTGCCAGCAGCTTAAGACTAGCGGTATACGAGCAGTACTTC.

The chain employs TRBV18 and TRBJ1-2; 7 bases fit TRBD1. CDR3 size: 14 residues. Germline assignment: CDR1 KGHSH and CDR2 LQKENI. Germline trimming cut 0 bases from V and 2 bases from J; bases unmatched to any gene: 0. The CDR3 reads CASSPPTGNYGYTF. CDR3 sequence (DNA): TGTGCCAGCTCACCACCGACAGGGAACTATGGCTACACCTTC.

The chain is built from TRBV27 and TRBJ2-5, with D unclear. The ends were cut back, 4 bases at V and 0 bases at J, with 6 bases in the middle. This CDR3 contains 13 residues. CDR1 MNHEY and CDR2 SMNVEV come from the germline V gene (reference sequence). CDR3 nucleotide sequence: TGTGCCAGCAGTTCCTCGTACCAAGAGACCCAGTACTTC. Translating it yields CASSSSYQETQYF.

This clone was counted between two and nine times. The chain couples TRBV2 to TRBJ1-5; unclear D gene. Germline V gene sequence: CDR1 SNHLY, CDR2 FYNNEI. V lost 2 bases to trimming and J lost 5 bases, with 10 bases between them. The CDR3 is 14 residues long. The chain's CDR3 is CASSESGYHQPQHF. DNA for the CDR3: TGTGCCAGCAGTGAATCCGGATACCATCAGCCCCAGCATTTT.

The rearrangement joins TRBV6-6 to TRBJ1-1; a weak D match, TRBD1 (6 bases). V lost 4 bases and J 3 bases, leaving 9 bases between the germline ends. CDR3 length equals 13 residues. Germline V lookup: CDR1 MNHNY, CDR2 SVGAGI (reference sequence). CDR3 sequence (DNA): TGTGCCAGCAGTTTCGGACAGCACACTGAAGCTTTCTTT. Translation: CASSFGQHTEAFF.

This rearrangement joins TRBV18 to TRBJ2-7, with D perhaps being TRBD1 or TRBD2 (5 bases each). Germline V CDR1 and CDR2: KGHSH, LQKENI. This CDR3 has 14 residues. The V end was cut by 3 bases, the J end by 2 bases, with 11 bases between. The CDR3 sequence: CASSPRAGAYEQYF. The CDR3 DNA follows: TGTGCCAGCTCACCCAGGGCCGGGGCCTACGAGCAGTACTTC.